The rows below give T cell receptor beta chains drawn from one sample of a study of blood T cell repertoires in COVID-19. The table came from immunoSEQ multiplex PCR; TCRdb's copy has only in-frame clones and leaves some out. Of 150,000 to 200,000 clones in the sample, roughly 90% are singletons; the top ten hold approximately 3%. The specimen was peripheral blood. Receptor source: a man aged 60 to 69 with acute or convalescent COVID-19. The CDR3 runs from the conserved cysteine through the conserved F or W. Each record gives: D gene, V gene, J gene, clone size, CDR3 DNA, CDR3 protein. D genes are given only for firm matches. Only part of the rows carry a size: once, few, many, or a class if the clone is expanded.

D gene: TRBD1
V gene: TRBV3-1/TRBV3-2
J gene: TRBJ1-1
clone size: .
CDR3 DNA: TGTGCCAGCAGCCGAGACAGGGGTGTCACTGAAGCTTTCTTT
CDR3 protein: CASSRDRGVTEAFF

D gene: TRBD1
V gene: TRBV18
J gene: TRBJ1-1
clone size: .
CDR3 DNA: TGTGCCAGCTCAACAAGGGCTATCGAGACAGGGACTGAAGCTTTCTTT
CDR3 protein: CASSTRAIETGTEAFF

D gene: .
V gene: TRBV27
J gene: TRBJ2-4
clone size: .
CDR3 DNA: TGTGCCAGCAGTCCCGGCGGGACCATTCAGTACTTC
CDR3 protein: CASSPGGTIQYF

D gene: .
V gene: TRBV5-6
J gene: TRBJ1-1
clone size: .
CDR3 DNA: TGTGCCAGCAAATTAGAGGGGGTGAACACTGAAGCTTTCTTT
CDR3 protein: CASKLEGVNTEAFF

D gene: .
V gene: TRBV2
J gene: TRBJ1-5
clone size: once
CDR3 DNA: TGTGCCAGCAGTGAAACAGGAAGTCCATCGACCCAGCATTTT
CDR3 protein: CASSETGSPSTQHF

D gene: TRBD2
V gene: TRBV19
J gene: TRBJ2-5
clone size: once
CDR3 DNA: TGTGCCAGCTCCGAGTGGATCATAGCGGGGGGAGAGACCCAGTACTTC
CDR3 protein: CASSEWIIAGGETQYF

D gene: .
V gene: TRBV7-2
J gene: TRBJ1-3
clone size: .
CDR3 DNA: TGTGCCAGCAGCATAGGGGGGCACGGAAACACCATATATTTT
CDR3 protein: CASSIGGHGNTIYF

D gene: TRBD2
V gene: TRBV11-1
J gene: TRBJ2-1
clone size: .
CDR3 DNA: TGTGCCAGCAGCTCCGAGCGGGGGGGAGGCAATGAGCAGTTCTTC
CDR3 protein: CASSSERGGGNEQFF

D gene: TRBD2
V gene: TRBV10-3
J gene: TRBJ2-4
clone size: .
CDR3 DNA: TGTGCCATCACGCCGAACGGGGGGAACATTCAGTACTTC
CDR3 protein: CAITPNGGNIQYF

D gene: .
V gene: TRBV19
J gene: TRBJ2-2
clone size: .
CDR3 DNA: TGTGCCAGTAAAAATGGCGGGGATACCGGGGAGCTGTTTTTT
CDR3 protein: CASKNGGDTGELFF

D gene: .
V gene: TRBV5-1
J gene: TRBJ2-2
clone size: .
CDR3 DNA: TGCGCCAGCAGCTTGGGGGGGCCTCGCAACACCGGGGAGCTGTTTTTT
CDR3 protein: CASSLGGPRNTGELFF

D gene: TRBD2
V gene: TRBV7-9
J gene: TRBJ2-3
clone size: once
CDR3 DNA: TGTGCCAGCAGCACGGCTAGCGGGGGAACAGATACGCAGTATTTT
CDR3 protein: CASSTASGGTDTQYF

D gene: TRBD2
V gene: TRBV9
J gene: TRBJ2-1
clone size: .
CDR3 DNA: TGTGCCAGCAGCCCCCTCAGCGGGGGGGGCAATGAGCAGTTCTTC
CDR3 protein: CASSPLSGGGNEQFF

D gene: TRBD2
V gene: TRBV5-4
J gene: TRBJ2-5
clone size: .
CDR3 DNA: TGTGCCAGCAGCTTGGGGGGGGGTTTCCAAGAGACCCAGTACTTC
CDR3 protein: CASSLGGGFQETQYF

D gene: .
V gene: TRBV5-1
J gene: TRBJ1-2
clone size: .
CDR3 DNA: TGCGCCAGCAGCTTGGGCGACAAAGGGGTGGATGGCTACACCTTC
CDR3 protein: CASSLGDKGVDGYTF

D gene: TRBD1
V gene: TRBV9
J gene: TRBJ2-1
clone size: .
CDR3 DNA: TGTGCCAGCAGCGTAGGGATTACAGGGGGCAATGAGCAGTTCTTC
CDR3 protein: CASSVGITGGNEQFF

D gene: .
V gene: TRBV18
J gene: TRBJ2-3
clone size: .
CDR3 DNA: TGTGCCAGCTCACGCCAACAGGGTTCTAGCACAGATACGCAGTATTTT
CDR3 protein: CASSRQQGSSTDTQYF

D gene: TRBD1
V gene: TRBV3-1/TRBV3-2
J gene: TRBJ1-2
clone size: .
CDR3 DNA: TGTGCCAGCAGCCAATTGGACAGGGGCGATGGCTACACCTTC
CDR3 protein: CASSQLDRGDGYTF

D gene: TRBD1
V gene: TRBV12-3/TRBV12-4
J gene: TRBJ1-2
clone size: .
CDR3 DNA: TGTGCCAGCAGTTCCGACAGGGAGTATGGCTACACCTTC
CDR3 protein: CASSSDREYGYTF